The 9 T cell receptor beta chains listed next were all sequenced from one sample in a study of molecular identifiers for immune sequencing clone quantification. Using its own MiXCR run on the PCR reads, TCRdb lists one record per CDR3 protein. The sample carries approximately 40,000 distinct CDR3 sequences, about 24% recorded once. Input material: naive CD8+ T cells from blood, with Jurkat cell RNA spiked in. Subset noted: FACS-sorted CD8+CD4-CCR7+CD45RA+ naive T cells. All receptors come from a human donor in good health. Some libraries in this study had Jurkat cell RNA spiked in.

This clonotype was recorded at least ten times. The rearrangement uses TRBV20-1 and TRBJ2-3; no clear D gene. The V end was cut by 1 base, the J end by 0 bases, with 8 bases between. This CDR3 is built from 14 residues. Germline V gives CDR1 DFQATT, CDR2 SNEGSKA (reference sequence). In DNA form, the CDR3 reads TGCAGTGCTAGAGCACACCGTAGCACAGATACGCAGTATTTT. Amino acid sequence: CSARAHRSTDTQYF.

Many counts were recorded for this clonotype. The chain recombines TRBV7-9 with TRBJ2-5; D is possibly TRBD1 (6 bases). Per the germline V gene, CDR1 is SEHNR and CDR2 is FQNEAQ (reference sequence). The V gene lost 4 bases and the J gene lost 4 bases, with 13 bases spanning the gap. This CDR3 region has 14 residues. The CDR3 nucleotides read TGTGCCAGCAGCTGGGGGATAGGGGGAGAGACCCAGTACTTC. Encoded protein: CASSWGIGGETQYF.

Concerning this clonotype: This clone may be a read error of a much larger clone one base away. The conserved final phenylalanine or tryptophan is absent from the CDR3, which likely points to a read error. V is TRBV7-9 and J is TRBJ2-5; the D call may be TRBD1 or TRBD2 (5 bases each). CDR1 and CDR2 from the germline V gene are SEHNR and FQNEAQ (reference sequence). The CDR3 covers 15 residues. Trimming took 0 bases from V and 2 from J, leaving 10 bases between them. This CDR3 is CASSLARGVQETQYC. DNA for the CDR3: TGTGCCAGCAGCTTAGCGAGAGGGGTTCAAGAGACCCAGTACTGC.

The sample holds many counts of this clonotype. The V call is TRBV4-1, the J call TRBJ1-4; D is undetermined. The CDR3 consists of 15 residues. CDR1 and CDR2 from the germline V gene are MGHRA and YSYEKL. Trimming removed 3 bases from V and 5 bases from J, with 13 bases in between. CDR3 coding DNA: TGCGCCAGCAGCCAGGAGGGAAGGAGGAATGAAAAACTGTTTTTT. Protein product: CASSQEGRRNEKLFF.

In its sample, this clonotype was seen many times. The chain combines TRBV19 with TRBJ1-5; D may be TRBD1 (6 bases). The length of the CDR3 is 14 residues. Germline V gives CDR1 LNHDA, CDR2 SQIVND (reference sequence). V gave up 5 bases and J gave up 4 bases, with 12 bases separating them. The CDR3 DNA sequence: TGTGCCAGTAGTTGGGACACCAGAAATCAGCCCCAGCATTTT. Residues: CASSWDTRNQPQHF.

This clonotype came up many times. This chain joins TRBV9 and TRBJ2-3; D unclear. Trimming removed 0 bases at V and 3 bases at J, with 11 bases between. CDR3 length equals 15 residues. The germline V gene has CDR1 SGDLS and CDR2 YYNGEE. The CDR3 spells CASSVAGTETDTQYF. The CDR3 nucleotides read TGTGCCAGCAGCGTAGCTGGTACAGAAACAGATACGCAGTATTTT.

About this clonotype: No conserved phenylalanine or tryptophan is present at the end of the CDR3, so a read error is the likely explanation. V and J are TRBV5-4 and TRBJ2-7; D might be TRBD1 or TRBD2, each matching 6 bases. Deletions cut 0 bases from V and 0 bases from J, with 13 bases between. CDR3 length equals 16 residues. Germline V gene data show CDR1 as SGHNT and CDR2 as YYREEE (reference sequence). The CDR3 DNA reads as TGTGCCAGCAGCTTGGATCGGGGGCCAAGCTCCTACGAGCAGTACTAC. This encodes CASSLDRGPSSYEQYY.

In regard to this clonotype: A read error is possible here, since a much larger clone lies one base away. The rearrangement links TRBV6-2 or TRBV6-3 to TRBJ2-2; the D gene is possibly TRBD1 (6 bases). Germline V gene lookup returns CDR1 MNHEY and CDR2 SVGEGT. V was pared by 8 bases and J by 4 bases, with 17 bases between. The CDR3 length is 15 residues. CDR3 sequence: CASETHRVGTGELFF. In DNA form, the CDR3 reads TGTGCCAGCGAAACCCACAGGGTCGGCACCGGGGAGCTGTTTTTT.

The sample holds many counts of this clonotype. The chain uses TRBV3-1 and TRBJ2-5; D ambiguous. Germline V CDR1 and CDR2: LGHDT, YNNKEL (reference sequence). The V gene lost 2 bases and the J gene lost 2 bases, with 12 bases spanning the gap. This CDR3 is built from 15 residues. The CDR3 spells CASSQFRRNQETQYF. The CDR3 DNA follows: TGTGCCAGCAGCCAATTTCGACGGAATCAAGAGACCCAGTACTTC.